A selection of T cell receptor beta chains follows, all from one sample in a study of blood T cells in healthy people across ages. TCRdb re-derived calls from the 5' RACE reads in MiXCR, one entry per CDR3 protein. Here the sample spans 850,000 to 1,100,000 distinct CDR3 sequences, more than 30% being singletons. The source material was blood. Receptors were obtained from a man between 18 and 35 years old in good health. CDR3s include the opening cysteine and the closing phenylalanine or tryptophan. Each record gives: clone size, D gene, J gene, V gene, CDR3 DNA, CDR3 protein. D genes are given only for firm matches. Part of the rows lack a size; the others show once, few, many or a class for expanded clones.

few,.,TRBJ1-1,TRBV6-1,TGTGCCAGCACCCGGGGACTGAACACTGAAGCTTTCTTT,CASTRGLNTEAFF
.,.,TRBJ1-1,TRBV29-1,TGCAGCGTTGATAGGGCGGGGAACACTGAAGCTTTCTTT,CSVDRAGNTEAFF
.,.,TRBJ1-1,TRBV12-3/TRBV12-4,TGTGCCAGCAGTGTAGAGGGCACAGGGTCAGCTTTCTTT,CASSVEGTGSAFF
few,.,TRBJ1-4,TRBV15,TGTGCCACCAGTGGGGAGTATAATGAAAAACTGTTTTTT,CATSGEYNEKLFF
.,.,TRBJ2-2,TRBV12-3/TRBV12-4,TGTGCCAGCAGCCTACAGGGTTACGGACCTTCCGGGCTGTTTTTT,CASSLQGYGPSGLFF
.,.,TRBJ1-1,TRBV7-3,TGTGCCAGCAGCCAAAGCAGGAGCACCACTGAAGCTTTCTTT,CASSQSRSTTEAFF
.,TRBD2,TRBJ2-3,TRBV5-6,TGTGCCGGCAGCAAACGTTTAGCGGGGGGAGCAGATACGCAGTATTTT,CAGSKRLAGGADTQYF
.,.,TRBJ2-5,TRBV4-3,TGCGCCAGCAGCCCCCTGCGAGGAGCGCAAGAGACCCAGTACTTC,CASSPLRGAQETQYF
.,TRBD2,TRBJ2-1,TRBV7-2,TGTGCCAGCAGCATCACCGGGACTACGTACAATGAGCAGTTCTTC,CASSITGTTYNEQFF
few,.,TRBJ1-2,TRBV9,TGTGCCAGCAGGAATAGGGACTATGGCTACACCTTC,CASRNRDYGYTF
.,.,TRBJ2-3,TRBV14,TGTGACAGCAGCCTAGGGGATACGCAGTATTTT,CDSSLGDTQYF
.,.,TRBJ2-2,TRBV3-1,TGTGCCAGCAGCCAAGAAGGCGGAAGCGGGGAGCTGTTTTTT,CASSQEGGSGELFF
.,TRBD1,TRBJ1-5,TRBV12-3/TRBV12-4,TGTGCCAGCAGCTCTGACAGGGATGGCCAGCCCCAGCATTTT,CASSSDRDGQPQHF
few,TRBD1,TRBJ1-6,TRBV5-1,TGCGCCAGCAGCTTGGGTTCTCGACAGGGGAATTCACCCCTCCACTTT,CASSLGSRQGNSPLHF
.,.,TRBJ1-2,TRBV6-2/TRBV6-3,TGTGCCAGCAGTTACTCCCGGGTGAGACAAGGAAACTATGGCTACACCTTC,CASSYSRVRQGNYGYTF
few,.,TRBJ2-3,TRBV7-2,TGTGCCAGCAGCTTAGCGAACGGATTCACAGATACGCAGTATTTT,CASSLANGFTDTQYF
few,TRBD2,TRBJ2-1,TRBV29-1,TGCAGCGTTGAACCTAGCGGGGACAATGAGCAGTTCTTC,CSVEPSGDNEQFF
many,.,TRBJ1-2,TRBV7-9,TGTGCCAGCAGCTATTCCGACTATGGCTACACCTTC,CASSYSDYGYTF
.,.,TRBJ1-5,TRBV6-5,TGTGCCAGCAGGCCTACCGCGGTTGACCAGCCCCAGCATTTT,CASRPTAVDQPQHF
.,.,TRBJ1-1,TRBV5-1,TGCGCCAGCCGGTATAACAGTGGAACTGAAGCTATCTTT,CASRYNSGTEAIF
few,TRBD1,TRBJ1-4,TRBV27,TGTGCCAGCAGAAAAGGACAGGGGGCGCGGGAAAAACTGTTTTTT,CASRKGQGAREKLFF
few,.,TRBJ2-7,TRBV29-1,TGCAGCGTTGAAGATAACAGGAGGTACGAGCAGTACTTC,CSVEDNRRYEQYF
.,.,TRBJ2-7,TRBV20-1,TGCAGTGCTCTCCGGAGACCGAACGAGCAGTACTTC,CSALRRPNEQYF